The text below deals with one TCR beta chain. J lost 8 bases, V lost 2 bases, and 2 bases had no gene match. CDR3 length: 13 amino acids. Looked up from germline, CDR1 is SGHAT and CDR2 is FQNNGV. The data are from a study of blood T cell dynamics during melanoma immunotherapy. Time point given: week 3, after first cycle of checkpoint inhibitor. Patients had no prior systemic cancer treatment, immunosuppressants or other active cancers. TCRdb's copy holds only in-frame clones and misses some; the assay was immunoSEQ multiplex PCR. The sample has approximately 16,000 clones, roughly 92% seen once; the top ten hold around 0.84%.

The receptor was derived from a human donor with melanoma. The sequencing used blood, collected from a patient treated with checkpoint blockade. The chain combines TRBV11-2 with TRBJ1-2; 10 bases are a match to TRBD1. The CDR3 loop is CASSLTDRGGYTF. The DNA for the CDR3 is TGTGCCAGCAGCTTAACGGACAGGGGGGGCTACACCTTC.